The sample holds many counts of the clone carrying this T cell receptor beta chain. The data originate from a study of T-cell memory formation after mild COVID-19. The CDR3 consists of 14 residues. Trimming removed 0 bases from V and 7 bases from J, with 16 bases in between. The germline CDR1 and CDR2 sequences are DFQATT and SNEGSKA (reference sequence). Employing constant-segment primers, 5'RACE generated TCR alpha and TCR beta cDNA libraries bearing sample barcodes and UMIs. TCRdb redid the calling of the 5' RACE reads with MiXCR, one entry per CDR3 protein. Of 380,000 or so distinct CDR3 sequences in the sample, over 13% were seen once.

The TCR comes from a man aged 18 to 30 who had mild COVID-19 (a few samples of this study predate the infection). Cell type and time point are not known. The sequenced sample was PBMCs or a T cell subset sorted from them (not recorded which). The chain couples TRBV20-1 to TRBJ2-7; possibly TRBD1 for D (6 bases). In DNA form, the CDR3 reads TGCAGTGCTAGAGACCAAAGGGACAAAGTGGAGCAGTACTTC. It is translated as CSARDQRDKVEQYF.